The 32 T cell receptor beta chains presented below share a single source sample, sequenced in a study of cytomegalovirus exposure and HLA in healthy donors. Primers included in the PCR were 60 Vbeta and 13 Jbeta primers. The protocol was immunoSEQ multiplex PCR, while the TCRdb copy is restricted to in-frame clones and leaves out a portion. This sample has some 40,000 clones, with around 50% found just once. Material for sequencing was PBMCs. The origin of the receptors is a woman aged 40 to 50 in good health and CMV-seropositive.

The genes are TRBV5-1 and TRBJ2-5, with a possible D match to TRBD2 (6 bases). V dropped 3 bases and J dropped 5 bases, with 14 bases sitting between them. Germline values: CDR1 SGHRS, CDR2 YFSETQ. The CDR3 extends over 14 amino acids. The DNA for the CDR3 is TGCGCCAGCAGCTACGGGGACTTCTTGGAGACCCAGTACTTC. Its protein is CASSYGDFLETQYF.

The chain has TRBV2 and TRBJ1-6; TRBD1 matches 7 bases. Germline-derived CDR1 and CDR2 are SNHLY and FYNNEI. This CDR3 comprises 15 residues. Trimming removed 6 bases from V and 6 bases from J; junction bases left unmatched: 8. As DNA, the CDR3 is TGTGCCAGCAGAGGGGGGACAGTGGGTAATTCACCCCTCCACTTT. Its translation is CASRGGTVGNSPLHF.

The V call is TRBV11-3, the J call TRBJ1-1; D is undetermined. CDR3 size: 13 residues. Germline V gene sequence: CDR1 SGHNT, CDR2 YENEEA. Trimming took off 0 bases at V and 2 bases at J, with 4 bases between the two ends. CDR3 in amino acids: CASSLDINTEAFF. The CDR3 nucleotides are TGTGCCAGCAGCTTAGATATCAACACTGAAGCTTTCTTT.

This chain links TRBV13 with TRBJ2-7, with 10 bases lining up with TRBD1. This CDR3 is built from 13 residues. V was pared by 3 bases and J by 6 bases, with 2 bases of the junction left unmatched. Germline CDR1 reads PRHDT; CDR2 reads FYEKMQ (reference sequence). CDR3 sequence reads: CASSFGTGAEQYF. The CDR3 coding sequence is TGTGCCAGCAGCTTCGGGACAGGGGCCGAGCAGTACTTC.

There are a few counts of this clone. The gene calls are TRBV19 and TRBJ1-2; 7 bases fit TRBD1. Germline values: CDR1 LNHDA, CDR2 SQIVND (reference sequence). The V segment lost 5 bases and the J segment 7 bases; nucleotides outside the gene matches: 7. This CDR3 is built from 13 residues. CDR3 in DNA: TGTGCCAGTAGTCCCCTAGGGGGCTTTGGCTACACCTTC. It translates to CASSPLGGFGYTF.

The chain recombines TRBV19 with TRBJ1-2; the match to TRBD1 covers 8 bases. The CDR3 covers 12 residues. Germline loops: CDR1 LNHDA, CDR2 SQIVND (reference sequence). After removal of 6 bases from V and 8 bases from J, the junction contained 5 bases not matched to a gene. CDR3 sequence: CASRGTGTGYTF. The CDR3 DNA reads TGTGCCAGTAGGGGGACAGGTACGGGCTACACCTTC. The whole variable domain, filled in from reference TRBV19 and TRBJ1-2, reads DGGITQSPKYLFRKEGQNVTLSCEQNLNHDAMYWYRQDPGQGLRLIYYSQIVNDFQKGDIAEGYSVSREKKESFPLTVTSAQKNPTAFYLCASRGTGTGYTFGSGTRLTVV.

The table lists this clone with a count of one. The rearrangement uses TRBV6-1 and TRBJ1-1; 7 positions agree with TRBD1. Germline values: CDR1 MNHNS, CDR2 SASEGT. This CDR3 is 14 amino acids long. V was pared by 3 bases and J by 5 bases, with 6 bases of the junction left unmatched. The CDR3 DNA reads TGTGCCAGCAGTGACCGGGACAGCGTAACTGAAGCTTTCTTT. It yields the protein CASSDRDSVTEAFF.

The chain has TRBV7-5 and TRBJ2-7; TRBD1 was called by the table and not checked on the DNA. TRBV7-5 is deemed a pseudogene. The CDR3 spans 16 residues. Here the CDR3 reads CARSLATTDSTYEQYF. The CDR3 DNA is TGTGCCAGAAGCTTAGCGACAACGGACAGTACCTACGAGCAGTACTTC.

This rearrangement joins TRBV28 to TRBJ2-1; 8 positions agree with TRBD1. Per the germline V gene, CDR1 is MDHEN and CDR2 is SYDVKM. V shed 5 bases and J 6 bases; nucleotides not matched to a gene: 9. The length of the CDR3 is 15 residues. For the CDR3, the DNA is TGTGCCAGCAGTGAACCCGGGACAGGCTTCAATGAGCAGTTCTTC. Translating it yields CASSEPGTGFNEQFF. The variable domain in full, with the rest retrieved from reference TRBV28 and TRBJ2-1, is DVKVTQSSRYLVKRTGEKVFLECVQDMDHENMFWYRQDPGLGLRLIYFSYDVKMKEKGDIPEGYSVSREKKERFSLILESASTNQTSMYLCASSEPGTGFNEQFFGPGTRLTVL.

This chain joins TRBV2 and TRBJ2-1, with TRBD1 identical over 7 bases. This CDR3 has 16 amino acids. V shed 6 bases and J 1 base; nucleotides not matched to a gene: 9. Germline V lookup: CDR1 SNHLY, CDR2 FYNNEI. CDR3 sequence: CASSHDREWSYNEQFF. DNA for the CDR3: TGTGCCAGCAGCCACGACAGGGAGTGGTCCTACAATGAGCAGTTCTTC.

This sequence joins TRBV2 and TRBJ2-4, with D maybe TRBD2 (7 bases). The CDR3 has 13 residues. CDR1 and CDR2 from the germline V gene are SNHLY and FYNNEI. Trimming took off 11 bases at V and 9 bases at J, with 20 bases between the two ends. Here the CDR3 DNA reads TGTGCCTTAACAGAAGGGGGGGGGAGCATTCAGTACTTC. It specifies CALTEGGGSIQYF.

The rearrangement joins TRBV4-1 to TRBJ2-1; 9 bases match TRBD1. Germline V gene lookup returns CDR1 MGHRA and CDR2 YSYEKL. The V segment lost 0 bases and the J segment 4 bases; nucleotides outside the gene matches: 7. The CDR3 totals 17 residues. CDR3 region: CASSQDTTGGWYNEQFF. CDR3 nucleotide sequence: TGCGCCAGCAGCCAAGATACGACAGGGGGTTGGTACAATGAGCAGTTCTTC.

This clone has only one observation. The chain joins TRBV7-2 to TRBJ2-3, with 15 bases lining up with TRBD2. Trimming at V came to 3 bases and at J to 9 bases, leaving 1 base not matched to a gene. Germline V CDR1 and CDR2: SGHTA, FQGNSA. The CDR3 contains 14 residues. This CDR3 is CASSLGLAGGTQYF. For the CDR3, the DNA is TGTGCCAGCAGCTTGGGACTAGCGGGGGGAACGCAGTATTTT. Full variable domain (rest looked up from reference TRBV7-2 and TRBJ2-3): GAGVSQSPSNKVTEKGKDVELRCDPISGHTALYWYRQSLGQGLEFLIYFQGNSAPDKSGLPSDRFSAERTGGSVSTLTIQRTQQEDSAVYLCASSLGLAGGTQYFGPGTRLTVL.

The J gene is TRBJ2-3, the V gene TRBV10-3; the match to TRBD2 covers 9 bases. Germline CDR1 is ENHRY and CDR2 is SYGVKD. With V trimmed by 9 bases and J by 2 bases, 6 bases remained unmatched. The length of the CDR3 is 14 residues. Written as DNA, the CDR3 is TGTGCCATTGGCAGCGGGGGGCCCACAGATACGCAGTATTTT. This sequence encodes CAIGSGGPTDTQYF.

Only one count was recorded for this clone. The chain's CDR3 is CAIADRYGGGYTF. The CDR3 DNA sequence: TGTGCCATCGCGGACAGATATGGAGGTGGCTACACCTTC. The rearrangement joins TRBV28 to TRBJ1-2; TRBD1 is a possible D gene (6 bases). This CDR3 has 13 residues. The germline CDR1 and CDR2 sequences are MDHEN and SYDVKM. Trimming took off 10 bases at V and 7 bases at J, with 19 bases between the two ends.

The sample holds one count of this clone. This chain uses TRBV5-1 with TRBJ1-1, with D uncertain. The CDR3 runs 11 residues. V was cut by 3 bases and J by 10 bases, with 10 bases left in between. Germline-derived CDR1 and CDR2 are SGHRS and YFSETQ. Here the CDR3 reads CASSSGSRAFF. DNA for the CDR3: TGCGCCAGCAGCTCCGGGTCCAGAGCTTTCTTT.

This clone was counted between two and nine times. For the CDR3, the DNA is TGTGCCTGGGGGGACAGGTCTAACTATGGCTACACCTTC. It translates to CAWGDRSNYGYTF. This chain uses TRBV30 with TRBJ1-2, with 8 bases matching TRBD1. Germline V gene lookup returns CDR1 GTSNPN and CDR2 SVGIG (reference sequence). The CDR3 spans 13 residues. Trimming cost V 5 bases and J 0 bases; bases outside gene matches: 2.

The genes are TRBV30 and TRBJ1-4; TRBD1 matches at 8 bases. The CDR3 covers 12 residues. From germline, CDR1 is GTSNPN and CDR2 SVGIG (reference sequence). Losses at the gene ends were 8 bases for V and 7 bases for J; bases not matched to a gene: 6. DNA of the CDR3: TGTGCCGGTCAGGGGGCGGGTGAAAAACTGTTTTTT. Translated, it gives CAGQGAGEKLFF.

There are a few counts of this clone. Here the CDR3 DNA reads TGTGCCAGCAGCACCGGGGAGGGGCAGACCTTC. It codes for CASSTGEGQTF. The genes are TRBV7-3 and TRBJ1-2, with a possible D match to TRBD1 (5 bases). Trimming removed 5 bases at V and 14 bases at J, with 15 bases between. The CDR3 runs to 11 residues. Germline V gives CDR1 SGHTA, CDR2 FQGTGA.

This clone was counted only a few times. This sequence joins TRBV6-5 and TRBJ2-5, with 8 bases identical to TRBD1. The V gene end was trimmed by 6 bases and the J gene end by 1 base; junction bases not matched to a gene: 7. Germline V gives CDR1 MNHEY, CDR2 SVGAGI. The CDR3 loop spans 15 amino acids. The CDR3 is CASSSPGGRQETQYF. The CDR3 bases are TGTGCCAGCAGCAGCCCAGGGGGCCGCCAAGAGACCCAGTACTTC.

This clone was counted only a few times. CDR3 sequence (DNA): TGTGCCAGCAGCCCCTCGTTAAATGAAAAACTGTTTTTT. This encodes CASSPSLNEKLFF. The genes are TRBV7-6 and TRBJ1-4, with D unresolved. Between the trimmed V and J ends, which lost 5 bases and 5 bases, there was a span of 9 bases. CDR3 length: 13 residues. CDR1 SGHVS and CDR2 FNYEAQ come from the germline V gene.

The chain is built from TRBV21-1 and TRBJ1-2; the table's TRBD1 call for D was not verified on the DNA. TRBV21-1 is a listed pseudogene. The CDR3 contains 14 residues. The CDR3 nucleotides read TGTGCCAGCAGCAGTACAGATAGAAACTATGGCTACACCTTC. Amino acids: CASSSTDRNYGYTF.

This chain connects TRBV19 to TRBJ1-1; tentative D call: TRBD1 (6 bases). This CDR3 has 13 residues. Between the trimmed V and J ends, which lost 4 bases and 4 bases, there was a span of 10 bases. Germline V gene sequence: CDR1 LNHDA, CDR2 SQIVND (reference sequence). The CDR3 sequence: CASSKDSPTEAFF. CDR3 coding DNA: TGTGCCAGTAGTAAGGACAGTCCCACTGAAGCTTTCTTT.

V gene TRBV27 combines with J gene TRBJ1-5; unclear D gene. The length of the CDR3 is 14 residues. CDR1 and CDR2 from the germline V gene are MNHEY and SMNVEV (reference sequence). V lost 6 bases, J lost 2 bases, and 11 bases lay in between. The CDR3 loop reads CASRLGFGNQPQHF. The CDR3 DNA sequence: TGTGCCAGCAGGCTCGGGTTTGGCAATCAGCCCCAGCATTTT.

The count of this clone is one. This chain links TRBV20-1 with TRBJ1-1; D perhaps matches TRBD1 (5 bases). The V and J ends lost 6 bases and 7 bases respectively, with 12 bases between them. This CDR3 contains 11 residues. Germline V gives CDR1 DFQATT, CDR2 SNEGSKA (reference sequence). CDR3 DNA sequence: TGCAGTGCAAAGACAGTGTTTGAAGCTTTCTTT. Translating it yields CSAKTVFEAFF.

The J gene is TRBJ1-2, the V gene TRBV7-9; possible D gene TRBD1, 6 bases. Germline CDR1 reads SEHNR; CDR2 reads FQNEAQ (reference sequence). The CDR3 covers 13 residues. Trimming pared 5 bases from V and 10 bases from J, leaving 17 bases between. CDR3 nucleotide sequence: TGTGCCAGCAGCCAAATTCTGGACAGCTACTACACCTTC. It codes for CASSQILDSYYTF.

This sequence joins TRBV18 and TRBJ2-3; tentatively, D is TRBD2 (6 bases). The CDR3 is 15 amino acids. CDR1 and CDR2 (germline): KGHSH, LQKENI. V lost 3 bases and J 2 bases, leaving 12 bases between the germline ends. The CDR3 nucleotides are TGTGCCAGCTCACCCGGGACTTCGGTCACAGATACGCAGTATTTT. As protein: CASSPGTSVTDTQYF.

V and J are TRBV28 and TRBJ2-7; no firm D call. The CDR3 covers 11 residues. Germline lookup yields CDR1 MDHEN and CDR2 SYDVKM. Deletions cut 3 bases from V and 6 bases from J, with 6 bases between. The CDR3 sequence is CASSLSSEQYF. The DNA for the CDR3 is TGTGCCAGCAGTTTGTCATCCGAGCAGTACTTC.

This clone was recorded only once. This rearrangement joins TRBV7-9 to TRBJ2-2, with no clear D. The germline V and J ends were trimmed by 1 base and 5 bases, with 8 bases remaining between them. Per the germline V gene, CDR1 is SEHNR and CDR2 is FQNEAQ (reference sequence). The CDR3 runs 14 residues. CDR3: CASSLVLKTGELFF. The CDR3 DNA is TGTGCCAGCAGCTTAGTACTTAAGACCGGGGAGCTGTTTTTT.

In its sample, this clone was seen a few times. The chain is built from TRBV4-2 and TRBJ1-4, with D maybe TRBD1 (6 bases). The V gene's germline CDR1 is LGHNA and CDR2 YNFKEQ. CDR3 length: 16 amino acids. V shed 2 bases and J shed 7 bases, with 17 bases lying between them. CDR3: CASSQPGTTRGEKLFF. The CDR3 DNA is TGTGCCAGCAGCCAACCTGGGACAACTCGAGGTGAAAAACTGTTTTTT.

The chain joins TRBV7-9 to TRBJ2-2, with 7 positions matching TRBD1. Losses at the gene ends were 5 bases for V and 1 base for J; bases not matched to a gene: 4. Germline CDR1 reads SEHNR; CDR2 reads FQNEAQ (reference sequence). This CDR3 has 15 amino acids. The CDR3 sequence is CASSARQGNTGELFF. The CDR3 nucleotides read TGTGCCAGCAGCGCGAGACAGGGGAACACCGGGGAGCTGTTTTTT.

The chain couples TRBV19 to TRBJ1-1; 8 nucleotides agree with TRBD1. The length of the CDR3 is 14 residues. Germline V CDR1 and CDR2: LNHDA, SQIVND (reference sequence). Trimming at V came to 3 bases and at J to 3 bases, leaving 3 bases not matched to a gene. The CDR3 nucleotides are TGTGCCAGTAGTATCGGACAGGGATACACTGAAGCTTTCTTT. Translating it yields CASSIGQGYTEAFF.